The subject of this entry is one TCR beta chain. Its cognate antigen has yet to be identified. No per-base quality is available; no much larger clone lies one base away. TCRbeta CDR3 regions were amplified from genomic DNA by means of the immunoSEQ Assay, a bias-controlled multiplex PCR. On the authors' methods: Nucleated cell counts per sample were estimated from amplification of reference gene primers within the assay. Sequence reads were collapsed and filtered to measure the absolute abundance of every unique TCRbeta CDR3 rearrangement. For each sample, productive Simpson clonality was calculated as the square root of Simpson's diversity index across productive rearrangements. The immuneACCESS repertoire file appears here via TCRdb, limited to in-frame rearrangements. These files lack a portion of the clones; in checked studies, under half of the deficit traces to unresolved V genes, and the cause of the others is not known. From that table come the V and J calls and clone size; the DNA was used to work out D and trimming. Recorded for this sample are 130,000 or so clones; 87% of them occurred a single time. The top ten clones comprise under 3% of the sample.

Whole blood was collected in K2EDTA tubes by collaborating institutions according to the institutions' own protocols. For TCRbeta analysis, collaborator samples were shipped as frozen whole blood, as isolated PBMCs, or as DNA extracted from either sample type. This record comes from a study of blood T cell repertoires in COVID-19 (dated by TCRdb to 2019 to 2021). As for the study more broadly: Collaborator samples came from the United States, Italy and Spain and covered acute and convalescent phases of COVID-19. Where HLA class I and class II types were available, the types were taken from metadata supplied by the sample provider, not from assay-based typing. The repertoires were released in a freely available public database intended as a resource for research on the immune response to SARS-CoV-2. The samples were drawn from two sources: the first 160 participants of the ongoing ImmuneRACE study, and 1,200 or so subjects contributed by 6 global collaborators. Subjects who had been exposed to COVID-19, were actively infected with it, or had recovered from it provided the deeply sampled blood TCRbeta repertoires that made up the dataset. The material from the prospective study consisted of cDNA or gDNA derived from T cells, B-cell-depleted T cells, or PBMCs. Sample metadata almost always included a de-identified subject ID, COVID-19 status, age in years and sex. Findings and caveats that apply to the study as a whole: Clinical and demographic metadata were provided uncurated, with the amount varying by source and participant.

V has 1 base trimmed and J has 6 bases trimmed; junction bases matching no gene number 3. Including cysteine and phenylalanine, the CDR3 has 15 amino acids. The entry retains the CDR3 DNA only, 45 bases that are in frame from base 1. Sequences SEHNR (CDR1) and FQNEAQ (CDR2) are obtained from the germline V gene (reference sequence). The TCR sequence derives from a man aged 50 or older with active COVID-19. Here the chain combines TRBV7-9 and TRBJ2-1; 10 bases in the junction line up with TRBD2. The sample comprised peripheral blood. Here is the DNA: TGTGCCAGCAGCTTAGAACTAGCGGGGAGCAATGAGCAGTTCTTC. It specifies CASSLELAGSNEQFF.